These 2 T cell receptor beta chains came from one sample sequenced in a study of a mutant IDH1 vaccine in newly diagnosed glioma. Indicated time point: week 5, during vaccination. A 20-mer mutant IDH1 peptide at 300 ug was injected subcutaneously with topical imiquimod. These receptors lack a known antigen. This table comes from immunoSEQ multiplex PCR, and its TCRdb copy is limited to in-frame clones, with some not included. This sample has tens of thousands of clones; roughly 80% occur once, and the top ten carry 24%. This sample comprised PBMCs, obtained from a glioma patient whose treatment included an IDH1 peptide vaccine. Every receptor here comes from a man aged 25 to 45 with glioma.

This clone was seen a few times. The chain employs TRBV29-1 and TRBJ1-5, with unresolved D. Germline CDR1 SQVTM, CDR2 ANQGSEA. Trimming removed 4 bases from V and 5 bases from J, with 15 bases in between. The CDR3 spans 14 residues. The CDR3 reads CSVAKAGRDQPQHF. CDR3 bases: TGCAGCGTTGCAAAGGCTGGTAGGGATCAGCCCCAGCATTTT.

V gene TRBV19 combines with J gene TRBJ1-5, with 7 nucleotides matching TRBD1. Per the germline V gene, CDR1 is LNHDA and CDR2 is SQIVND (reference sequence). The CDR3 covers 14 residues. V shed 3 bases and J 4 bases; nucleotides not matched to a gene: 3. CDR3 in amino acids: CASSISRGNQPQHF. The CDR3 DNA follows: TGTGCCAGTAGTATCTCCAGGGGGAATCAGCCCCAGCATTTT. The full variable domain, its missing parts supplied by reference TRBV19 and TRBJ1-5, is DGGITQSPKYLFRKEGQNVTLSCEQNLNHDAMYWYRQDPGQGLRLIYYSQIVNDFQKGDIAEGYSVSREKKESFPLTVTSAQKNPTAFYLCASSISRGNQPQHFGDGTRLSIL.